The clone carrying this T cell receptor (beta chain) was observed a single time. These data come from a study of CD8 T cells in Susac syndrome. Study in general: Treatment status at blood draw for the Susac syndrome patients was therapy-naive, corticosteroids, or intravenous immunoglobulin alone.

V was trimmed by 1 base and J by 3 bases, leaving 7 bases between them. CDR3 size: 14 residues. CDR1 and CDR2 from the germline V gene are MDHEN and SYDVKM. An amount of RNA that ranged from 0.5 to 1 ug was reverse transcribed with random hexamers. Amplification of TCR beta CDR3 by immunoSEQ multiplex PCR spanned 54 Vbeta and 13 Jbeta. MiXCR was run by TCRdb on the immunoSEQ multiplex PCR reads, yielding one entry per CDR3 protein. The profile shows hundreds of thousands of distinct CDR3 sequences, 94% of them singletons. From blood CD8+ and CD4+ T cells, TCR beta sequences were generated. TEMRA cells were FACS-enriched, with CD8+ and CD4+ T cells isolated negatively.

Sequenced input: CD4+ T cells from PBMCs. V and J are TRBV28 and TRBJ1-5; D not resolved. This clonotype originated in a human donor with Susac syndrome. The DNA of the CDR3 is TGTGCCAGCAGTTTATCAGGTTTCAATCAGCCCCAGCATTTT. Protein sequence: CASSLSGFNQPQHF.